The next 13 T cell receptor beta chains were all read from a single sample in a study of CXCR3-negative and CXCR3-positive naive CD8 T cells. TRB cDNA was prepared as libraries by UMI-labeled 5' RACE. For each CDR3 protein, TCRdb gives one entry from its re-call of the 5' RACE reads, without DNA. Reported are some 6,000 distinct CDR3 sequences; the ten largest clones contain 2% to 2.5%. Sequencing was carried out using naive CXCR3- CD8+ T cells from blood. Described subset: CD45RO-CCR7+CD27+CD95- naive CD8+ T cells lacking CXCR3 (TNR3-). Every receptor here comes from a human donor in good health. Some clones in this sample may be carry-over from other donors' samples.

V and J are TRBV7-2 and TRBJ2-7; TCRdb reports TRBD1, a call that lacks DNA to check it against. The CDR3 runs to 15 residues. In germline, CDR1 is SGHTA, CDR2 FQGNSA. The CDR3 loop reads CASRPDGRNPYEQYF.

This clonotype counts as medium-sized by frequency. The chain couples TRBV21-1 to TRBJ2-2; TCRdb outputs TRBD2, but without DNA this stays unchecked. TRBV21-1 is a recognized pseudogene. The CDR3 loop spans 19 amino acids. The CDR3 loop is CASSKKGELAGVIAGELFF.

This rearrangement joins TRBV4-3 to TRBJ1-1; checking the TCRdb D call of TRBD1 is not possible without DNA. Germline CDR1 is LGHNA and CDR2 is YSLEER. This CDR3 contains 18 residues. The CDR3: CASSTITGDASLNTEAFF.

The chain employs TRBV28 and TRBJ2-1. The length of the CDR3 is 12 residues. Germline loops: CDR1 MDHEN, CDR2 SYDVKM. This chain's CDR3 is CASSSWDNEQFF. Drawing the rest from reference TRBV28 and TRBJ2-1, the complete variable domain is DVKVTQSSRYLVKRTGEKVFLECVQDMDHENMFWYRQDPGLGLRLIYFSYDVKMKEKGDIPEGYSVSREKKERFSLILESASTNQTSMYLCASSSWDNEQFFGPGTRLTVL.

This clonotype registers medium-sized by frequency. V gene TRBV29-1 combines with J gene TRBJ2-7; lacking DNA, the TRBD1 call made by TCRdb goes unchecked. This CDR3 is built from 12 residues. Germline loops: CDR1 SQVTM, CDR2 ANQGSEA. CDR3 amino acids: CSVVSTSYEQYF.

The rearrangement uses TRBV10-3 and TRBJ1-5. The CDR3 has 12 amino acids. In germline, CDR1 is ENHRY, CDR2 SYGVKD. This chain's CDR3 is CAIRDPPQPQHF.

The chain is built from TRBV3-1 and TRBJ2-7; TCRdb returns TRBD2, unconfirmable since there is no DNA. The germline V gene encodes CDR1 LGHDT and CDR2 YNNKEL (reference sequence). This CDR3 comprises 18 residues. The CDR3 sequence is CASSPRTSGGLRTIEQYF.

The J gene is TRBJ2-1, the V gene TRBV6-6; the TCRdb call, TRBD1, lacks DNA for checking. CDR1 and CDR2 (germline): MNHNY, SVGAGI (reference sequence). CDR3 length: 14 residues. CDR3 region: CASSSGTGLNEQFF.

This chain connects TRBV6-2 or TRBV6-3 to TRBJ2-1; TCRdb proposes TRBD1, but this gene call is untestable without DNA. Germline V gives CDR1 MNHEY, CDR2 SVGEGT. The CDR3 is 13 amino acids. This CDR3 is CASRTGVKDEQFF.

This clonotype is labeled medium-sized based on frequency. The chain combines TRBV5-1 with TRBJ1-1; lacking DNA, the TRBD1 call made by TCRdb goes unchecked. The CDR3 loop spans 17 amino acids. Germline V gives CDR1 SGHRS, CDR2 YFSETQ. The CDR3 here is CASSSPGQGNLNTEAFF.

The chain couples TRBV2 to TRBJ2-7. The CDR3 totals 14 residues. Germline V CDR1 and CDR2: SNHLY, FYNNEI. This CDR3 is CASSENLASYEQYF. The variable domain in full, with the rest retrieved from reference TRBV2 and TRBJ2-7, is EPEVTQTPSHQVTQMGQEVILRCVPISNHLYFYWYRQILGQKVEFLVSFYNNEISEKSEIFDDQFSVERPDGSNFTLKIRSTKLEDSAMYFCASSENLASYEQYFGPGTRLTVT.

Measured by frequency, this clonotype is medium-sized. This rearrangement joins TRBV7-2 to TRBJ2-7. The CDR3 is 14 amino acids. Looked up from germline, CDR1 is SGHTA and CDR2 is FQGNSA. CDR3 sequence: CASSLGIGAYEQYF.

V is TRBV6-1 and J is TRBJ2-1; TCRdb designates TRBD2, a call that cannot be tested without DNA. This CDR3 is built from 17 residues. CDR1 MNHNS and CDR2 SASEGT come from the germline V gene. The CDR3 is CASSEIPRLAEDNEQFF.